This entry describes one T cell receptor beta chain. Primers for the PCR totalled 60 Vbeta and 13 Jbeta. TCRdb's copy holds only in-frame clones and misses some; the assay was immunoSEQ multiplex PCR. The sample contains over 150,000 clones, 77% of which appear only once. The data were obtained in a study of cytomegalovirus exposure and HLA in healthy donors. CDR3 size: 15 residues. Germline loops: CDR1 GTSNPN, CDR2 SVGIG (reference sequence). Trimming left V 3 bases short and J 4 bases short, with 16 bases between. The clonotype was recovered from a middle-aged woman in good health and CMV-seropositive. The sample taken for sequencing was PBMCs. The chain couples TRBV30 to TRBJ1-5; TRBD1 is a possible D gene (6 bases). As DNA, the CDR3 is TGTGCCTGGAGCCCTCTCGGGACAAAGAATCAGCCCCAGCATTTT. This sequence encodes CAWSPLGTKNQPQHF. The variable domain in full, completed from reference TRBV30 and TRBJ1-5, reads SQTIHQWPATLVQPVGSPLSLECTVEGTSNPNLYWYRQAAGRGLQLLFYSVGIGQISSEVPQNLSASRPQDRQFILSSKKLLLSDSGFYLCAWSPLGTKNQPQHFGDGTRLSIL.